The source of this T cell receptor beta chain is a study of CD8 T cells in ankylosing spondylitis (dated by TCRdb to the late 2010s). Describing the broader study: To find TCR variants linked to disease, the study profiled T cell receptor beta repertoires in ankylosing spondylitis patients and healthy donors. In total, the full study cohort was made up of roughly 100 healthy donors and approximately 27 ankylosing spondylitis patients. Peripheral blood was sampled, and synovial fluid was additionally collected from ankylosing spondylitis patients.

A distance of 11 bases separates the germline ends of V and J, which lose 3 bases and 7 bases respectively. Reading the germline V gene gives CDR1 SGHRS and CDR2 YFSETQ. From the cysteine up to the phenylalanine, the CDR3 has a length of 14 residues. The only DNA kept is the CDR3, 42 bases in frame from the first base. On this clonotype: Its recognized antigen is unknown. Qualities for individual bases were not recorded, and no much larger clone is one base off.

Sequencing was carried out with an Illumina HiSeq 2500. Quantitative 5'-RACE with molecular barcodes was used to prepare TCR beta libraries. Processing in the source paper ran as follows. A new computational method based on a probabilistic model of VDJ rearrangement was used to identify disease-linked TCR variants. Using fastp trimming at Q25 and MiXCR clonotype assembly, TCRdb reanalyzed the public sequencing data and kept in-frame beta chains. Every CDR3 protein is listed once, alongside the most common genes and DNA of its rows. The authors' filters were not applied to this entry. This sample is represented by approximately 540,000 distinct CDR3 sequences; roughly 13% of them were singletons. The ten top clones hold approximately 6.2% of the sample. General study outcomes and caveats: Blood from ankylosing spondylitis patients appeared to be characterized by a TCR beta motif made up of under ten highly homologous amino acid variants. Some of the motif variants had been reported before in the synovial fluid and blood of reactive arthritis patients, a finding that suggests common disease-initiation mechanisms. The disease-linked clones were reported to be significantly enriched in matched synovial fluid samples from ankylosing spondylitis patients. A CD8+ phenotype was shown by the disease-linked clones, which were found at relatively low frequencies in peripheral blood.

The chain uses TRBV5-1 and TRBJ1-6; a tentative D match to TRBD1 spans 6 bases. The sample was blood, either unsorted or a sorted T cell fraction (not recorded which). The receptor was derived from a male donor with ankylosing spondylitis. The CDR3 loop reads CASSSQGRNSPLHF. At the DNA level, the sequence is TGCGCCAGCAGCTCCCAGGGGAGAAATTCACCCCTCCACTTT. Joined to the reference TRBV5-1 and TRBJ1-6 proteins, this CDR3 gives the full variable domain: KAGVTQTPRYLIKTRGQQVTLSCSPISGHRSVSWYQQTPGQGLQFLFEYFSETQRNKGNFPGRFSGRQFSNSRSEMNVSTLELGDSALYLCASSSQGRNSPLHFGNGTRLTVT.